The source of this T cell receptor (beta chain) is a study of T cell responses to AZD1222 COVID-19 vaccine. In regard to this clone: Its matching antigen is unknown.

The study's findings and limits: An increase in Spike-specific TCR breadth and depth was observed after two AZD1222 doses. Unmutated variant regions are reportedly targeted by nearly half of spike-specific TCRs. Donors, mostly white British, included more females; clonal diversity was possibly underestimated. Baseline testing showed seropositivity in only six AZD1222 recipients.

This table comes from immunoSEQ multiplex PCR, and its TCRdb copy is limited to in-frame clones, with some not included. Here the sample spans roughly 120,000 clones, 70% to 90% being singletons. The receptor's source is an adult in good health. Sequenced here: peripheral blood, sampled on day 0 of AZD1222 vaccination.

The CDR3 region is CASSLGLVGLSYEQYF. The CDR3 DNA reads TGTGCCAGCAGCTTAGGGCTAGTGGGTTTATCCTACGAGCAGTACTTC. The J gene is TRBJ2-7, the V gene TRBV7-2; no firm D call. Germline V CDR1 and CDR2: SGHTA, FQGNSA. This CDR3 region has 16 residues. V was shortened by 1 base and J by 1 base, with 14 bases between the two germline ends.